This T cell receptor beta chain was sequenced during a study of blood T cell repertoires in COVID-19. The authors' processing: Nucleated cell counts were estimated from reference gene primer amplification. Only in-frame clones appear in the TCRdb table, and some are missing; sequencing was by immunoSEQ multiplex PCR. V, J and clone size are taken as reported in that table, and D and trimming were inferred from the DNA itself. The sample has 100,000 to 150,000 clones; approximately 86% are singletons. Trimming took 5 bases from V and 6 from J, leaving 13 bases between them. CDR1 is LNHDA and CDR2 is SQIVND in the germline V gene (reference sequence). The CDR3 extends over 13 amino acids.

This clonotype originated in a woman between 50 and 59 years old with active or convalescent COVID-19. The sample taken for sequencing was peripheral blood. This rearrangement joins TRBV19 to TRBJ1-2, with D possibly matching TRBD1 (6 bases). The CDR3 loop is CASSAQGPDGYTF. CDR3 DNA sequence: TGTGCCAGTAGTGCTCAGGGGCCGGATGGCTACACCTTC.